Listed below are T cell receptor beta chains from one sample, sequenced in a study of cytomegalovirus exposure and HLA in healthy donors. Produced via immunoSEQ multiplex PCR; TCRdb's table is partial and in-frame only. The sample carries under 150,000 clones, around 78% recorded once. The sequencing input was PBMCs. All receptors derive from a woman between 50 and 59 years old in good health and CMV-seronegative. CDR3s include the opening cysteine and the closing phenylalanine or tryptophan. The D gene is left open where the match is weak. Size tells how often a clone was seen (once, few, many) or the class of an expanded clone, and some rows leave it out.

j_call	clone_size	cdr3_length	d_call	v_call	cdr3_aa	cdr3_nt
TRBJ1-6	-	14	-	TRBV9	CASSVEQKNSPLHF	TGTGCCAGCAGCGTAGAACAGAAGAATTCACCCCTCCACTTT
TRBJ2-1	-	10	TRBD2	TRBV20-1	CSDNPGGEFF	TGCAGTGACAACCCGGGAGGGGAGTTCTTC
TRBJ1-4	-	14	TRBD1	TRBV14	CASSQGQGEEKLFF	TGTGCCAGCAGCCAGGGACAGGGGGAGGAAAAACTGTTTTTT
TRBJ1-1	-	15	TRBD1	TRBV7-2	CASSLLSGGNTEAFF	TGTGCCAGCAGCTTATTGTCAGGGGGCAACACTGAAGCTTTCTTT
TRBJ1-5	-	14	-	TRBV4-3	CASSQVRGNQPQHF	TGCGCCAGCAGCCAAGTTAGGGGGAATCAGCCCCAGCATTTT
TRBJ2-3	-	16	-	TRBV28	CASSNRVSSYTDTQYF	TGTGCCAGCAGTAACAGGGTTTCGTCTTACACAGATACGCAGTATTTT
TRBJ2-1	-	16	-	TRBV19	CASSNAGSPSGNEQFF	TGTGCCAGTAGTAACGCGGGGAGCCCTTCGGGGAATGAGCAGTTCTTC
TRBJ1-2	-	12	-	TRBV25-1	CASSRGVYGYTF	TGTGCCAGCAGCCGGGGTGTCTATGGCTACACCTTC
TRBJ1-5	-	11	-	TRBV20-1	CSAASNQPQHF	TGCAGTGCAGCTAGCAATCAGCCCCAGCATTTT
TRBJ1-2	-	13	-	TRBV5-1	CASSLVGGAGYTF	TGCGCCAGCAGCTTGGTTGGTGGGGCCGGCTACACCTTC
TRBJ2-2	-	15	-	TRBV19	CASRLLGANTGELFF	TGTGCCAGTAGACTACTTGGCGCGAACACCGGGGAGCTGTTTTTT
TRBJ1-1	once	14	-	TRBV4-3	CASSRNTGSTEAFF	TGCGCCAGCAGCCGGAACACGGGGAGCACTGAAGCTTTCTTT
TRBJ1-1	-	13	-	TRBV6-5	CASRAGKNTEAFF	TGTGCCAGCAGAGCAGGCAAGAACACTGAAGCTTTCTTT
TRBJ2-5	-	16	TRBD2	TRBV2	CASSGTSGRAGETQYF	TGTGCCAGCAGCGGGACTAGCGGGAGGGCGGGAGAGACCCAGTACTTC
TRBJ1-2	once	15	-	TRBV5-5	CASSLALDPFYGYTF	TGTGCCAGCAGCTTGGCTTTAGATCCTTTCTATGGCTACACCTTC
TRBJ1-5	-	17	-	TRBV7-2	CASSSYGGGLKNQPQHF	TGTGCCAGCAGCTCCTATGGGGGGGGGCTGAAGAATCAGCCCCAGCATTTT
TRBJ1-4	-	16	TRBD1	TRBV15	CATSRDQSGGNEKLFF	TGTGCCACCAGCAGAGACCAGTCAGGGGGTAATGAAAAACTGTTTTTT
TRBJ2-3	-	17	-	TRBV7-9	CASSPISVAGSTDTQYF	TGTGCCAGCAGCCCAATTTCGGTAGCCGGGAGCACAGATACGCAGTATTTT